The clone carrying this TCR beta chain was counted between two and nine times. Its antigen is unknown. Healthy bone marrow donors formed the donor group. The sample originates from a study of cytomegalovirus exposure and HLA in healthy donors. V lost 2 bases, J lost 4 bases, and 7 bases stayed unmatched. Germline V gene data show CDR1 as MNHEY and CDR2 as SMNVEV (reference sequence). The CDR3 has 16 residues. The primer mix had 60 Vbeta and 13 Jbeta primers. The protocol was immunoSEQ multiplex PCR, while the TCRdb copy is restricted to in-frame clones and leaves out a portion. Of some 180,000 clones listed, about four fifths are singletons. Findings and limits, study-wide: A later analysis reportedly identified an Asian-associated ancestry cluster as carrying fewer N-insertions than the roughly 670-donor mean. It was reported that the classifier diagnosed cytomegalovirus status with high specificity and sensitivity in both the original and validation cohorts.

The receptor was derived from a man in his forties in good health and CMV-seronegative. The chain links TRBV27 to TRBJ2-1, with 8 bases lining up with TRBD1. Sequencing was done on a sample of PBMCs. CDR3 nucleotides: TGTGCCAGCAGTTTAGGGGGCAGGGGGCGATACAATGAGCAGTTCTTC. It yields the protein CASSLGGRGRYNEQFF.